This TCR beta chain was sequenced in a study of blood T cell repertoires in COVID-19. Study-level information: The United States, Italy and Spain supplied acute and convalescent COVID-19 samples. Nucleic acid was either cDNA or gDNA, and it came from T cells, B-cell-depleted T cells, or PBMCs.

This clone was counted once. The CDR3 contains 16 residues. V gave up 3 bases and J gave up 6 bases; unmatched junction bases: 6. CDR1 is SGHRS, CDR2 YFSETQ, per germline. How the authors handled the data: Amplification of reference gene primers provided the estimated nucleated cell counts. Generated by immunoSEQ multiplex PCR, the TCRdb table keeps only in-frame clones and is missing some. From that table come the V and J calls and clone size; the DNA was used to work out D and trimming. The table has 200,000 to 250,000 clones, around 87% seen once; the top ten hold around 2.7%. Sequenced sample: peripheral blood. The source of this sequence is a man aged 60 to 75 with acute or convalescent COVID-19. V gene TRBV5-1 combines with J gene TRBJ2-7; 16 nucleotides match TRBD2. The chain's CDR3 is CASSSGLAGGLAEQYF. The CDR3 DNA follows: TGCGCCAGCAGCTCGGGACTAGCGGGGGGGCTGGCCGAGCAGTACTTC.